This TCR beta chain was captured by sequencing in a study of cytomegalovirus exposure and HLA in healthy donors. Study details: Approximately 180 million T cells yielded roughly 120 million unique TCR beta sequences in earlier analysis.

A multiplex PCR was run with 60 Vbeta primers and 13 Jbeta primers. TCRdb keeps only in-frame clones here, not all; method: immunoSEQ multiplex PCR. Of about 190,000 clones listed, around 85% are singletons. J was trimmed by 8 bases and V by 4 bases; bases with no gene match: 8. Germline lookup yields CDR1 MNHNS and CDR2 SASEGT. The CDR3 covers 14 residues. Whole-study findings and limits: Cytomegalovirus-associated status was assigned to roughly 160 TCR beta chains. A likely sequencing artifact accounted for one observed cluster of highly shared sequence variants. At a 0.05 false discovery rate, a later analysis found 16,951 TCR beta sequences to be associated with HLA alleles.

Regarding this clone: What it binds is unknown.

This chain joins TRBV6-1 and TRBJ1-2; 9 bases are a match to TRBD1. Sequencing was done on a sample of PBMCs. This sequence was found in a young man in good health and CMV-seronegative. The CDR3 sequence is CASSATGTGIGYTF. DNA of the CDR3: TGTGCCAGCAGTGCTACCGGGACAGGGATAGGCTACACCTTC.